The 7 T cell receptor beta chains below were found in one sample sequenced in a study of shared clonotypes between healthy human individuals. The protocol was immunoSEQ multiplex PCR, while the TCRdb copy is restricted to in-frame clones and leaves out a portion. The table shows about 1,500,000 clones, with around 97% occurring only once. What was sequenced was naive CD4+ T cells sorted from blood. Described subset: CD45RA+ positively selected. The receptors stem from a man aged 25-45 years in good health.

This sequence joins TRBV7-2 and TRBJ2-2, with D possibly TRBD1 on 5 matching bases. Trimming took off 5 bases at V and 6 bases at J, with 13 bases between the two ends. There are 14 residues in the CDR3. Germline V CDR1 and CDR2: SGHTA, FQGNSA. The CDR3 nucleotides are TGTGCCAGCAGCCCACCCGCCAGGGCCGGGGAGCTGTTTTTT. Protein product: CASSPPARAGELFF. The full variable domain, its missing parts supplied by reference TRBV7-2 and TRBJ2-2, is GAGVSQSPSNKVTEKGKDVELRCDPISGHTALYWYRQSLGQGLEFLIYFQGNSAPDKSGLPSDRFSAERTGGSVSTLTIQRTQQEDSAVYLCASSPPARAGELFFGEGSRLTVL.

This chain's CDR3 is CASSPGGRAMNTEAFF. DNA of the CDR3: TGTGCCAGCAGTCCGGGGGGAAGAGCCATGAACACTGAAGCTTTCTTT. The rearrangement links TRBV13 to TRBJ1-1; D is perhaps TRBD1 (5 bases). The CDR3 consists of 16 residues. Germline values: CDR1 PRHDT, CDR2 FYEKMQ (reference sequence). V lost 6 bases and J lost 0, with 17 bases in between.

The V gene is TRBV27, the J gene TRBJ2-3; tentative D call: TRBD1 (6 bases). CDR3 size: 15 residues. Germline assignment: CDR1 MNHEY and CDR2 SMNVEV (reference sequence). V was cut by 6 bases and J by 2 bases, with 15 bases left in between. CDR3 DNA: TGTGCCAGCAGAACAGGGATTCTTCACACAGATACGCAGTATTTT. Amino acids: CASRTGILHTDTQYF.

J is TRBJ1-1 and V is TRBV5-6; D remains unclear. Germline-derived CDR1 and CDR2 are SGHDT and YYEEEE. V lost 2 bases and J 0 bases, leaving 8 bases between the germline ends. This CDR3 is 14 amino acids long. The CDR3 DNA sequence: TGTGCCAGCAGCTTTCAGATCATGAACACTGAAGCTTTCTTT. It translates to CASSFQIMNTEAFF.

V and J are TRBV19 and TRBJ1-1; TRBD1 is a possible D gene (5 bases). CDR1 and CDR2 (germline): LNHDA, SQIVND (reference sequence). The CDR3 has 14 residues. The V end was cut by 10 bases, the J end by 2 bases, with 17 bases between. Here the CDR3 reads CATTRDGGNTEAFF. In DNA, the CDR3 is TGTGCCACCACCCGGGACGGAGGCAACACTGAAGCTTTCTTT.

About this clone: Other DNA sequences in this sample translate to the same CDR3. The chain recombines TRBV5-4 with TRBJ1-5, with D tentatively TRBD1 (5 bases). Germline V gene lookup returns CDR1 SGHNT and CDR2 YYREEE (reference sequence). This CDR3 comprises 14 residues. V lost 3 bases, J lost 4 bases, and 11 bases lay in between. The CDR3 DNA follows: TGTGCCAGCAGCTCGCAGGGTTCAAATCAGCCCCAGCATTTT. Its translation: CASSSQGSNQPQHF.

The CDR3 is CATGGDTGELFF. As DNA, the CDR3 is TGTGCCACCGGGGGGGACACCGGGGAGCTGTTTTTT. The V and J genes are TRBV2 and TRBJ2-2; 8 positions agree with TRBD2. V was clipped by 10 bases and J by 3 bases; unmatched bases: 1. The CDR3 sequence is 12 residues long. Germline values: CDR1 SNHLY, CDR2 FYNNEI.